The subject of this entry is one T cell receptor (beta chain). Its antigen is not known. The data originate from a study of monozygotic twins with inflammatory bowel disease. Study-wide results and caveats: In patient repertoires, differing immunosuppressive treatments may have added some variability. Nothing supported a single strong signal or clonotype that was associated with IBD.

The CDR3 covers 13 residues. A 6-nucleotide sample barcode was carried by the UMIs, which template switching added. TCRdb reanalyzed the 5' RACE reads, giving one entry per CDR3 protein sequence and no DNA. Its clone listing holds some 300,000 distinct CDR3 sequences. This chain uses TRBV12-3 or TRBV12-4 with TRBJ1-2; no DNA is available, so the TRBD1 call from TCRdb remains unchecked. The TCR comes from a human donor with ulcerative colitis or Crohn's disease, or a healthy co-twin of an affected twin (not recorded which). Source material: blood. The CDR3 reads CASRSEGTGGYTF.